These 24 T cell receptor beta chains originate from one sample sequenced in a study of type 1 and type 2 diabetes patients. Genomic DNA was the PCR template. A primer set of 30 forward and 13 reverse primers amplified the CDR3. TCRdb processed the multiplex PCR reads anew with MiXCR; each CDR3 protein has one entry. The data contain around 300,000 distinct CDR3 sequences, around 47% of them singletons. The sequenced sample consisted of peripheral blood mononuclear cells (PBMCs). These receptors were obtained from a man younger than 35 with type 2 diabetes.

This clonotype was found a few times. V usage is TRBV30 and J usage is TRBJ1-4; D may be TRBD1 (6 bases). Germline CDR1 GTSNPN, CDR2 SVGIG (reference sequence). V was clipped by 2 bases and J by 5 bases, with 12 bases between them. The CDR3 contains 14 residues. CDR3 sequence: CAWSQGRLNEKLFF. The CDR3 nucleotides are TGTGCCTGGAGTCAGGGGAGGCTGAATGAAAAACTGTTTTTT. The full variable domain, completed using reference TRBV30 and TRBJ1-4, is SQTIHQWPATLVQPVGSPLSLECTVEGTSNPNLYWYRQAAGRGLQLLFYSVGIGQISSEVPQNLSASRPQDRQFILSSKKLLLSDSGFYLCAWSQGRLNEKLFFGSGTQLSVL.

For this clonotype: The junction departs from the called germline gene at one end, perhaps through a read error. This chain links TRBV10-3 with TRBJ2-3; D is unresolved. The CDR3 is 14 amino acids. From germline, CDR1 is ENHRY and CDR2 SYGVKD. CDR3 in amino acids: CASSEISFPDTQYF. Here the CDR3 DNA reads TGTGCCAGCAGTGAGATAAGTTTCCCAGATACGCAGTATTTT.

This clonotype has a count of ten or more. The chain combines TRBV27 with TRBJ2-7; TRBD1 aligns across 9 bases. V shed 2 bases, J shed 1 base, and the junction held 0 bases outside the gene matches. The length of the CDR3 is 14 residues. Germline V gene lookup returns CDR1 MNHEY and CDR2 SMNVEV (reference sequence). The CDR3: CASSLGQGSYEQYF. In DNA form, the CDR3 reads TGTGCCAGCAGTTTAGGACAGGGGTCCTACGAGCAGTACTTC.

V is TRBV2 and J is TRBJ2-5; D gene unclear. V dropped 7 bases and J dropped 5 bases, with 8 bases sitting between them. The CDR3 is made up of 11 amino acids. Per germline, CDR1 SNHLY and CDR2 FYNNEI. Here the CDR3 reads CASKSWETQYF. The DNA of the CDR3 is TGTGCCAGCAAGTCGTGGGAGACCCAGTACTTC.

This clonotype came up a few times. The rearrangement links TRBV10-1 to TRBJ2-3, with D hard to call. V lost 4 bases, J lost 3 bases, and 11 bases lay in between. CDR3 size: 14 residues. Germline CDR1 and CDR2: WNHNN and SYGVQD (reference sequence). CDR3 amino acids: CASSVFSGTDTQYF. The CDR3, as DNA: TGCGCCAGCAGTGTTTTTAGTGGGACAGATACGCAGTATTTT.

The rearrangement uses TRBV13 and TRBJ2-2; weak D call: TRBD2 (5 bases). This CDR3 spans 13 amino acids. V was cut by 4 bases and J by 6 bases, with 9 bases left in between. The germline CDR1 and CDR2 sequences are PRHDT and FYEKMQ (reference sequence). The CDR3 protein is CASSYEEAGELFF. DNA for the CDR3: TGTGCCAGCAGCTACGAGGAGGCCGGGGAGCTGTTTTTT.

This clonotype was detected a few times. In DNA form, the CDR3 reads TGTGCCATCACCGGGACTTTACAAGAGACCCAGTACTTC. Amino acids: CAITGTLQETQYF. This chain links TRBV10-3 with TRBJ2-5; TRBD2 is a possible D gene (6 bases). The CDR3 runs to 13 residues. Germline values: CDR1 ENHRY, CDR2 SYGVKD. V dropped 7 bases and J dropped 2 bases, with 11 bases sitting between them.

The genes are TRBV28 and TRBJ2-5; TRBD2 aligns across 13 bases. CDR3 length equals 19 residues. The V and J ends lost 8 bases and 5 bases, in that order; junction bases with no gene match: 20. The germline V gene has CDR1 MDHEN and CDR2 SYDVKM. The CDR3 bases are TGTGCCAGCTCTGACATCGGGGGGACTAGCGGGAAAGCATCGGAGACCCAGTACTTC. Translated: CASSDIGGTSGKASETQYF.

The J gene is TRBJ2-1, the V gene TRBV19; tentatively, D is TRBD2 (7 bases). Germline V gene lookup returns CDR1 LNHDA and CDR2 SQIVND (reference sequence). The CDR3 has 15 residues. Deletions cut 4 bases from V and 2 bases from J, with 12 bases between. For the CDR3, the DNA is TGTGCCAGTAGTAAATCGGGGGGCACCTACAATGAGCAGTTCTTC. Its translation is CASSKSGGTYNEQFF.

The chain is built from TRBV15 and TRBJ2-7; 12 nucleotides match TRBD1. CDR1 and CDR2 from the germline V gene are LNHNV and YYDKDF (reference sequence). The V segment lost 2 bases and the J segment 3 bases; nucleotides outside the gene matches: 5. This CDR3 is built from 16 residues. The CDR3 loop is CATSRPGTGGIYEQYF. In nucleotides, the CDR3 is TGTGCCACCAGCAGACCCGGGACAGGGGGCATCTACGAGCAGTACTTC.

This clonotype was detected once. The V gene is TRBV28, the J gene TRBJ1-2; 7 bases map to TRBD1. The V segment lost 8 bases and the J segment 4 bases; nucleotides outside the gene matches: 13. Germline CDR1 MDHEN, CDR2 SYDVKM. This CDR3 has 15 residues. The CDR3 protein is CASHSGTARGYGYTF. For the CDR3, the DNA is TGTGCCAGCCATTCCGGGACAGCGAGGGGCTATGGCTACACCTTC.

The chain employs TRBV10-3 and TRBJ2-3, with D maybe TRBD2 (6 bases). Germline CDR1 reads ENHRY; CDR2 reads SYGVKD. Trimming removed 6 bases at V and 5 bases at J, with 24 bases between. The CDR3 is 17 residues long. CDR3 in amino acids: CAISSPGTEKVEDTQYF. DNA for the CDR3: TGTGCCATCAGCTCCCCCGGGACTGAGAAAGTGGAAGATACGCAGTATTTT.

The chain recombines TRBV15 with TRBJ2-3; a weak D match, TRBD2 (6 bases). This CDR3 has 14 amino acids. With 0 bases removed from V and 12 bases from J, the gap between germline ends came to 16 bases. CDR1 and CDR2 from the germline V gene are LNHNV and YYDKDF (reference sequence). The CDR3 DNA reads TGTGCCACCAGCAGAGATCGGACTACCCGGCATCAGTATTTT. It encodes CATSRDRTTRHQYF.

This clonotype has just a few counts. The rearrangement links TRBV19 to TRBJ2-5; the match to TRBD1 covers 11 bases. Germline V CDR1 and CDR2: LNHDA, SQIVND (reference sequence). The CDR3 is 15 residues long. V lost 4 bases and J lost 4; bases outside the gene matches: 5. The CDR3 sequence: CASSTGTGGRETQYF. The DNA for the CDR3 is TGTGCCAGTAGTACCGGGACAGGGGGTAGAGAGACCCAGTACTTC.

CDR3 DNA: TGTGCCAGCAGTTTGAGGCTAGCGGACTACGAGCAGTACTTC. It specifies CASSLRLADYEQYF. The chain joins TRBV28 to TRBJ2-7; TRBD2 matches at 7 bases. Trimming cost V 3 bases and J 3 bases; bases outside gene matches: 5. The germline gives CDR1 MDHEN, CDR2 SYDVKM. The CDR3 is made up of 14 amino acids.

Details on this clonotype: This may come from a read error, since a much larger clone is one base off. The CDR3 ends on some other residue instead of the conserved phenylalanine or tryptophan, so this is likely a read error. V usage is TRBV10-3 and J usage is TRBJ1-6; 10 nucleotides agree with TRBD1. This CDR3 region has 14 residues. CDR1 and CDR2 from the germline V gene are ENHRY and SYGVKD. Trimming removed 6 bases from V and 8 bases from J; junction bases left unmatched: 4. The CDR3 loop reads CAIRGQGSHSPLHS. The CDR3 DNA reads as TGTGCCATCAGGGGACAGGGGTCTCATTCACCCCTCCACTCT.

The DNA for the CDR3 is TGTGCCAGCAGCGTAGGGGTCGACAGCTCCTACAATGAGCAGTTCTTC. Protein sequence: CASSVGVDSSYNEQFF. The V gene is TRBV9, the J gene TRBJ2-1, with a weak D call TRBD1 (5 bases). This CDR3 region has 16 residues. CDR1 and CDR2 from the germline V gene are SGDLS and YYNGEE. V gave up 0 bases and J gave up 0 bases, with 10 bases separating them. The whole variable domain, remainder taken from reference TRBV9 and TRBJ2-1, is DSGVTQTPKHLITATGQRVTLRCSPRSGDLSVYWYQQSLDQGLQFLIQYYNGEERAKGNILERFSAQQFPDLHSELNLSSLELGDSALYFCASSVGVDSSYNEQFFGPGTRLTVL.

The gene calls are TRBV7-9 and TRBJ2-5, with D maybe TRBD2 (7 bases). This CDR3 region has 14 residues. Per the germline V gene, CDR1 is SEHNR and CDR2 is FQNEAQ (reference sequence). V was trimmed by 0 bases and J by 7 bases, leaving 12 bases between them. The CDR3 sequence is CASSLAEGGRTQYF. The CDR3, as DNA: TGTGCCAGCAGCTTAGCAGAGGGGGGGAGGACCCAGTACTTC. Full variable domain (outside the CDR3, taken from reference TRBV7-9 and TRBJ2-5): DTGVSQNPRHKITKRGQNVTFRCDPISEHNRLYWYRQTLGQGPEFLTYFQNEAQLEKSRLLSDRFSAERPKGSFSTLEIQRTEQGDSAMYLCASSLAEGGRTQYFGPGTRLLVL.

The J gene is TRBJ2-7, the V gene TRBV7-3; 12 nucleotides align to TRBD1. Germline assignment: CDR1 SGHTA and CDR2 FQGTGA. J was trimmed by 3 bases and V by 6 bases; bases with no gene match: 9. The CDR3 spans 16 residues. This chain's CDR3 is CASSDPGTGGSYEQYF. CDR3 coding DNA: TGTGCCAGCAGTGATCCCGGGACAGGGGGCAGCTACGAGCAGTACTTC. Full variable domain (outside the CDR3, taken from reference TRBV7-3 and TRBJ2-7): GAGVSQTPSNKVTEKGKYVELRCDPISGHTALYWYRQSLGQGPEFLIYFQGTGAADDSGLPNDRFFAVRPEGSVSTLKIQRTERGDSAVYLCASSDPGTGGSYEQYFGPGTRLTVT.

V is TRBV4-2 and J is TRBJ1-2; D is perhaps TRBD1 (5 bases). Trimming took off 3 bases at V and 5 bases at J, with 10 bases between the two ends. There are 13 residues in the CDR3. Germline-derived CDR1 and CDR2 are LGHNA and YNFKEQ. CDR3 region: CASSQRGLYGYTF. The CDR3 nucleotides are TGTGCCAGCAGCCAGAGGGGTTTATATGGCTACACCTTC.

With respect to this clonotype: A clone one base away is much larger, so this may be a read error. The rearrangement joins TRBV2 to TRBJ2-5; 9 nucleotides agree with TRBD1. The CDR3 runs to 15 residues. Germline V gives CDR1 SNHLY, CDR2 FYNNEI. In nucleotides, the CDR3 is TGTGCCAGCAGCACGGGACAGGGAGGTCAAGAGACCCAGTGCTTC. It yields the protein CASSTGQGGQETQCF.

This clonotype was counted ten times or more. J is TRBJ1-6 and V is TRBV2, with D possibly matching TRBD1 (5 bases). The ends were cut back, 10 bases at V and 8 bases at J, with 15 bases in the middle. Germline V CDR1 and CDR2: SNHLY, FYNNEI. The CDR3 is 13 residues long. Here the CDR3 reads CATQNGADSPLHF. In nucleotides, the CDR3 is TGTGCCACCCAAAACGGGGCTGATTCACCCCTCCACTTT. Full variable domain (rest looked up from reference TRBV2 and TRBJ1-6): EPEVTQTPSHQVTQMGQEVILRCVPISNHLYFYWYRQILGQKVEFLVSFYNNEISEKSEIFDDQFSVERPDGSNFTLKIRSTKLEDSAMYFCATQNGADSPLHFGNGTRLTVT.

The chain couples TRBV6-5 to TRBJ2-3; D ambiguous. This CDR3 has 17 residues. V lost 6 bases and J 2 bases, leaving 21 bases between the germline ends. Germline V gives CDR1 MNHEY, CDR2 SVGAGI. Written as DNA, the CDR3 is TGTGCCAGCAGCCTTGGGAAGTCTACTCACCCCACAGATACGCAGTATTTT. It specifies CASSLGKSTHPTDTQYF.

This clonotype was detected a few times. Written as DNA, the CDR3 is TGTGCCAGCAGTTTAGTGGGCGGGGGCTACGAGCAGTACTTC. Amino acids: CASSLVGGGYEQYF. The chain is built from TRBV12-3 or TRBV12-4 and TRBJ2-7; 7 bases line up with TRBD2. The CDR3 sequence is 14 residues long. Trimming cost V 1 base and J 3 bases; bases outside gene matches: 3.